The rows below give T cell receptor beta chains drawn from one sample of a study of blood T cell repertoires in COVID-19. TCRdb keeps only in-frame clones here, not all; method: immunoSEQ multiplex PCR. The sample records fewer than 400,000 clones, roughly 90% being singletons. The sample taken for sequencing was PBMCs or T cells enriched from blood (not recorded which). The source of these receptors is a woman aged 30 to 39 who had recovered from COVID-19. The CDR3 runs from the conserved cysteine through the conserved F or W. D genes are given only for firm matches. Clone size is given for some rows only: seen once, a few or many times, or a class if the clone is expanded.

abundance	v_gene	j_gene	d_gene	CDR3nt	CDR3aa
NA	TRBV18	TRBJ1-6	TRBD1	TGTGCCAGCTCACCCCCCGGGACAGGGTCAAATTCACCCCTCCACTTT	CASSPPGTGSNSPLHF
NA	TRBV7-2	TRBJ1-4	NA	TGTGCCAGCAGCTTACTACAGGTTAATCTAAGAGGAACTAATGAAAAACTGTTTTTT	CASSLLQVNLRGTNEKLFF
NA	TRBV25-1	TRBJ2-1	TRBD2	TGTGCCAGCAGTCAAGTCTTAGCGGGAGGGCCTACAGGGGAGCAGTTCTTC	CASSQVLAGGPTGEQFF
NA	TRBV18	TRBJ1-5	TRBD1	TGTGCCAGCTCAGAACAGGGGAGCAATCAGCCCCAGCATTTT	CASSEQGSNQPQHF
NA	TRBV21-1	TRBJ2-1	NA	TGTGCCAGCAGCAAAGGGGCTAGCGGGGGAACCTACAATGAGCAGTTCTTC	CASSKGASGGTYNEQFF
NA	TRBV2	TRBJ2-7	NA	TGTGCCAGCATGAGGGAGCACGAGCAGTACTTC	CASMREHEQYF
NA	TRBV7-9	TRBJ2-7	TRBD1	TGTGCCAGCAGCCCATTGACGGGACAGGGGTCTGGCGAGCAGTACTTC	CASSPLTGQGSGEQYF
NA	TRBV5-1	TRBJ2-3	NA	TGCGCCAGCAGCTCACAGGGCTGGGTGGATACGCAGTATTTT	CASSSQGWVDTQYF
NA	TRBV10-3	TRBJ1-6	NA	TGTGCCATCAGTGAGGACAGAAGTAATTCACCCCTCCACTTT	CAISEDRSNSPLHF
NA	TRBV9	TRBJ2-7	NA	TGTGCCAGCAGCGTAGATTGGGGGCCCTACGAGCAGTACTTC	CASSVDWGPYEQYF
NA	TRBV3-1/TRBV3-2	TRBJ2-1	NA	TGTGCCAGCAGGCCAGACGGGGGGCTTGAGCAGTTCTTC	CASRPDGGLEQFF
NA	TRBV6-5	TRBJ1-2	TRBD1	TGTGCCAGCAGTAAGGACAGGGATAACTATGGCTACACCTTC	CASSKDRDNYGYTF
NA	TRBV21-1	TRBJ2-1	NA	TGTGCCAGCAGCAAAGTGGGGGGTCCTCCCTCCTCCTACAATGAGCAGTTCTTC	CASSKVGGPPSSYNEQFF
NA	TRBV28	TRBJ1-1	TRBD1	TGTGCCAGCAGTTTATGGGGACAGCAGAACACTGAAGCTTTCTTT	CASSLWGQQNTEAFF
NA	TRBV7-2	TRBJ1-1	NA	TGTGCCAGCAGCTCAGGGACTCCTGGGAACACTGAAGCTTTCTTT	CASSSGTPGNTEAFF
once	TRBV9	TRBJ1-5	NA	TGTGCCAGCAGCGTAGCACAAGGAACAGGCAATCAGCCCCAGCATTTT	CASSVAQGTGNQPQHF
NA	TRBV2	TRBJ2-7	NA	TGTGCCAGCAGTGAACGGGGGGCAGCCTACGAGCAGTACTTC	CASSERGAAYEQYF
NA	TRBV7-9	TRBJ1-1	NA	TGTGCCAGCAGCCTGTGGGGGGGGGCGCAGGACACTGAAGCTTTCTTT	CASSLWGGAQDTEAFF
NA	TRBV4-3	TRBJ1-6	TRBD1	TGCGCCAGCAGCCAAGGTGTTGGACAGGGACCTTCACCCCTCCACTTT	CASSQGVGQGPSPLHF
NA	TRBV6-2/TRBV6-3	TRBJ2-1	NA	TGTGCCAGCAGTTATCGCCAGTTCTCCTACAATGAGCAGTTCTTC	CASSYRQFSYNEQFF
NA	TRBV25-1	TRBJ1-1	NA	TGTGCCAGCAGTGAGTCCGGGACACGGACGAACACTGAAGCTTTCTTT	CASSESGTRTNTEAFF
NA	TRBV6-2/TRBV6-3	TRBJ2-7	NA	TGTGCCAGCAGTTTCAGGGGCGAGCAGTACTTC	CASSFRGEQYF
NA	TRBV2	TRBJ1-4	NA	TGTGCCAGCAGCGCAGGGTCCCCGGGTGAAAAACTGTTTTTT	CASSAGSPGEKLFF
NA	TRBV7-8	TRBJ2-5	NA	TGTGCCAGCAGCTTAGCGCTAGGGGTTGAAGAGACCCAGTACTTC	CASSLALGVEETQYF
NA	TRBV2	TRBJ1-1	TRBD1	TGTGCCAGCGATCTTGGGACAGGGGGAAATCCTGAAGCTTTCTTT	CASDLGTGGNPEAFF
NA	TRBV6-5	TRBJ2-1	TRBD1	TGTGCCAGCAGTTACGGACAGGGGAACAATGAGCAGTTCTTC	CASSYGQGNNEQFF
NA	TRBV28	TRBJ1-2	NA	TGTGCCAGCAGTTTCAGGGGCGGTAACTATGGCTACACCTTC	CASSFRGGNYGYTF
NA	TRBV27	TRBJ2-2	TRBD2	TGTGCCAGCTCTTTCTGGGGGCGGGCTAGCGGGAGGGCCACGATCACCGGGGAGCTGTTTTTT	CASSFWGRASGRATITGELFF
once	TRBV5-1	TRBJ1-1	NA	TGCGCCAGCAGCTCCCCAGGGACTGAAGCTTTCTTT	CASSSPGTEAFF
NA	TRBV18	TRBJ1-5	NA	TGTGCCAGCTCTACCCGACAGGAAGGACAGCCCCAGCATTTT	CASSTRQEGQPQHF
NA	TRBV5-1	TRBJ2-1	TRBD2	TGCGCCAGCAGCTTGGCTAGCGGGAGCTACAATGAGCAGTTCTTC	CASSLASGSYNEQFF
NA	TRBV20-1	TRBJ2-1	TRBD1	TGCAGTGCTAGTAAGCCGGGACAGCAAAGAAGTGAGCAGTTCTTC	CSASKPGQQRSEQFF
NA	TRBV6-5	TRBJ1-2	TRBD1	TGTGCCAGCAGTTATCTTGGACAGGCCAAATCGGGCTACACCTTC	CASSYLGQAKSGYTF
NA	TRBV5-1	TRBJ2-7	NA	TGCGCCAGCAGCTTGAGCGCTACCTACGAGCAGTACTTC	CASSLSATYEQYF
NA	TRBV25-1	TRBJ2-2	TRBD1	TGTGCCAGGGGACCGGGACAGGGAGAACGGGGGGAGCTGTTTTTT	CARGPGQGERGELFF
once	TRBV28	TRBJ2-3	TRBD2	TGTGCCAGCAGTTCCGCTAGCGGGGGGGACACAGATACGCAGTATTTT	CASSSASGGDTDTQYF
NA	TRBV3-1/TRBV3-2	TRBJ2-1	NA	TGTGCCAGCACCAGCTTTGGGGCTGAGCAGTTCTTC	CASTSFGAEQFF
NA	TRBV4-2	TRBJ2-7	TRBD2	TGTGCCAGCAGCCTAGGGACTAGCGGAGGACCCTACGAGCAGTACTTC	CASSLGTSGGPYEQYF
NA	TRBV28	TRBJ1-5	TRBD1	TGTGCCAGCAGCTTACCGGGACAGGGGAACAGGCAGCCCCAGCATTTT	CASSLPGQGNRQPQHF
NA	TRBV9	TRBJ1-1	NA	TGTGCCAGCAGCCCAACGCGCGTGAGGGCTGAAGCTTTCTTT	CASSPTRVRAEAFF
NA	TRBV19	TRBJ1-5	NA	TGTGCCAGTAGCCCGACGGGTTTTGGCAATCAGCCCCAGCATTTT	CASSPTGFGNQPQHF
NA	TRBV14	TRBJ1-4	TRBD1	TGTGCCAGCAGCCCCCGACAGGGGCTCAATGAAAAACTGTTTTTT	CASSPRQGLNEKLFF
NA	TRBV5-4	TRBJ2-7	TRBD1	TGTGCCAGCAGCTTGGCCAGACAGGGTAAGGGACAGCAGTACTTC	CASSLARQGKGQQYF
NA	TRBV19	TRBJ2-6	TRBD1	TGTGCCAGTAGTATATCTGCACAGGGGTCCGGGGCCAACGTCCTGACTTTC	CASSISAQGSGANVLTF
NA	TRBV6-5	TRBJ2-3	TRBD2	TGTGCCAGCAGACGTAGCGGGGGCCGCACAGATACGCAGTATTTT	CASRRSGGRTDTQYF
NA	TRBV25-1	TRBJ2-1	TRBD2	TGTGCCAGCAGTGTGGAGCGGGGGGGCCAGGATGAGCAGTTCTTC	CASSVERGGQDEQFF
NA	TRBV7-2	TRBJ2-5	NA	TGTGCCAGCAGCCTCTACAGGGACCAAGAGACCCAGTACTTC	CASSLYRDQETQYF